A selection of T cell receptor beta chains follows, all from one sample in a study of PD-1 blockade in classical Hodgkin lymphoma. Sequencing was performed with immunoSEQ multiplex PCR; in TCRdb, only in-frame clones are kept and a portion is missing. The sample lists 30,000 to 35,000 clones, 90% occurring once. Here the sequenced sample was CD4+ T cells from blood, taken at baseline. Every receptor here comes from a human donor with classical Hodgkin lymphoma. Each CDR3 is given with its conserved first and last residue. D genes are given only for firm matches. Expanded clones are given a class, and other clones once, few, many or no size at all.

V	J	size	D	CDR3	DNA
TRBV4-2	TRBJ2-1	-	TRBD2	CASSHPILRLAGGTNEQFF	TGTGCCAGCAGCCACCCTATCCTCCGACTAGCGGGAGGGACCAATGAGCAGTTCTTC
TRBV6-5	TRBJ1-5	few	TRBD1	CATSVIRGLQPQHF	TGTGCCACCTCGGTCATAAGGGGGCTTCAGCCCCAGCATTTT
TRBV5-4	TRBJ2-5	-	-	CASSLWGTEYKETQYF	TGTGCCAGCAGCTTGTGGGGGACTGAATATAAAGAGACCCAGTACTTC
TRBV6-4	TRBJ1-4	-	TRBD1	CASPGSGQGYEKLFF	TGTGCCAGCCCGGGATCCGGACAGGGTTATGAAAAACTGTTTTTT
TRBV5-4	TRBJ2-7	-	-	CASSLGGTYSYEQYF	TGTGCCAGCAGCTTGGGTGGGACGTATTCCTACGAGCAGTACTTC
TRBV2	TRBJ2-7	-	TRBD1	CASRWDSNSYEQYF	TGTGCCAGCAGATGGGACAGCAACTCCTACGAGCAGTACTTC
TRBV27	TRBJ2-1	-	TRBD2	CASSHGRYNEQFF	TGTGCCAGCAGTCACGGGAGGTACAATGAGCAGTTCTTC
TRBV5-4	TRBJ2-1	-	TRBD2	CASSLSVASGSNEQFF	TGTGCCAGCAGCTTGTCGGTCGCTAGCGGGAGCAATGAGCAGTTCTTC
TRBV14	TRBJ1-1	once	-	CASSQTHTEAFF	TGTGCCAGCAGCCAAACGCACACTGAAGCTTTCTTT
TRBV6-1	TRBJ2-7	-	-	CASRDTRDEQYF	TGTGCCAGCAGGGACACCCGGGACGAGCAGTACTTC
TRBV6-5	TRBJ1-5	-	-	CASSRTPSNQPQHF	TGTGCCAGCAGCAGGACACCGAGCAATCAGCCCCAGCATTTT
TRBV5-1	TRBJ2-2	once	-	CASSLGYSNTGELFF	TGCGCCAGCAGCTTGGGCTACAGCAACACCGGGGAGCTGTTTTTT
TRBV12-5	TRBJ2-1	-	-	CASGSRSVNYNEQFF	TGTGCTAGTGGTTCACGTAGCGTGAACTACAATGAGCAGTTCTTC
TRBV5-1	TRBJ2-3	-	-	CASSLVADTQYF	TGCGCCAGCAGCTTGGTGGCAGATACGCAGTATTTT
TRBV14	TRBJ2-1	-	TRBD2	CASSRNSGSEQFF	TGTGCCAGCAGCCGGAATAGCGGGAGTGAGCAGTTCTTC
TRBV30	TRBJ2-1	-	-	CAWEGLYNEQFF	TGTGCCTGGGAGGGCTTATACAATGAGCAGTTCTTC
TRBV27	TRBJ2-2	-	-	CASRTLRDWNLGTTGELFF	TGTGCCAGCAGAACCCTCAGGGACTGGAACCTAGGGACCACCGGGGAGCTGTTTTTT
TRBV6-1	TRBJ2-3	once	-	CASSSSLITQYF	TGTGCCAGCAGTTCGTCGCTCATTACGCAGTATTTT
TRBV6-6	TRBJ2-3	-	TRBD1	CASSPAGTGGTDTQYF	TGTGCCAGCAGTCCTGCCGGGACAGGGGGCACAGATACGCAGTATTTT
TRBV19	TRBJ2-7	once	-	CASSPQGRGSEYF	TGTGCCAGTAGTCCCCAAGGCCGGGGATCTGAGTACTTC
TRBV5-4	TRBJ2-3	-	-	CASSRTSDTQYF	TGTGCCAGCAGCCGAACTAGTGATACGCAGTATTTT
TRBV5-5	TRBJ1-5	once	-	CASSFTGSRQPQHF	TGTGCCAGCAGCTTCACAGGGTCCCGGCAGCCCCAGCATTTT
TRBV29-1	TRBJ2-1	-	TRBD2	CSVSSGRAMNNEQFF	TGCAGCGTATCTAGCGGGAGGGCCATGAACAATGAGCAGTTCTTC
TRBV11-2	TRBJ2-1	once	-	CASSLLATYNEQFF	TGTGCCAGCAGCCTACTAGCTACCTACAATGAGCAGTTCTTC
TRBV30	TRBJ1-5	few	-	CAWSPRGGNQPQHF	TGTGCCTGGAGCCCCAGGGGCGGGAATCAGCCCCAGCATTTT
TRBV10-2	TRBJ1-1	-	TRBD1	CASLRPGQGAGTEAFF	TGCGCCAGCCTGAGACCGGGACAGGGGGCTGGCACTGAAGCTTTCTTT
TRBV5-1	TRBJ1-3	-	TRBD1	CASSLVTTGFGNTIYF	TGCGCCAGCAGCTTGGTAACGACAGGGTTTGGAAACACCATATATTTT
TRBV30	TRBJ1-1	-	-	CAWSETENTEAFF	TGTGCCTGGAGTGAAACAGAGAACACTGAAGCTTTCTTT
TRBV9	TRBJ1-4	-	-	CASSLHAGQGEKLFF	TGTGCCAGCAGCCTCCACGCGGGACAAGGGGAAAAACTGTTTTTT
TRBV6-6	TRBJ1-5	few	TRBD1	CASRQDRGNQPQHF	TGTGCCAGCAGACAGGACAGGGGAAATCAGCCCCAGCATTTT
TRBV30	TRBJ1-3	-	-	CAWSGLSSGNTIYF	TGTGCCTGGAGTGGGTTAAGCTCTGGAAACACCATATATTTT
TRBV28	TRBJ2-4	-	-	CASSFTNIQYF	TGTGCCAGCAGTTTTACCAACATTCAGTACTTC
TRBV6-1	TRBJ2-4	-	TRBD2	CANLGLAGFENIQYF	TGTGCCAACCTAGGACTAGCGGGATTTGAAAACATTCAGTACTTC
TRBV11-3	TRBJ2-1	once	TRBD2	CASSQTSGSISEQFF	TGTGCCAGCAGCCAAACTAGCGGGAGCATCAGTGAGCAGTTCTTC
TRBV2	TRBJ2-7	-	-	CASSERSPFEEQYF	TGTGCCAGCAGTGAACGTAGTCCGTTCGAGGAGCAGTACTTC
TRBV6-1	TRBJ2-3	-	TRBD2	CASSLAGDTQYF	TGTGCCAGCAGCCTAGCGGGAGATACGCAGTATTTT
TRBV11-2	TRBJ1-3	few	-	CASSSGRQGTIYF	TGTGCCAGCAGCTCAGGACGTCAGGGCACCATATATTTT
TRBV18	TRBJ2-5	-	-	CASSPLRSRLMQETQYF	TGTGCCAGCTCACCACTCCGATCCCGGCTGATGCAAGAGACCCAGTACTTC
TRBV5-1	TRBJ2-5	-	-	CASSLDPGEEEETQYF	TGCGCCAGCAGCTTGGATCCGGGGGAAGAGGAAGAGACCCAGTACTTC
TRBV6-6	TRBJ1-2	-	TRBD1	CASSHTIDRECLF	TGTGCCAGCAGTCACACCATCGACAGGGAATGCCTCTTC
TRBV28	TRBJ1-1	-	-	CASSPLAPGTEAFF	TGTGCCAGCAGTCCCCTCGCCCCGGGCACTGAAGCTTTCTTT
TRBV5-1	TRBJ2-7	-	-	CASSLAGGILPYEQYF	TGCGCCAGCAGCTTGGCCGGGGGCATCCTCCCCTACGAGCAGTACTTC
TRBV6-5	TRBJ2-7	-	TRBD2	CASSYSGGRGHEQYF	TGTGCCAGCAGTTACTCGGGTGGGAGGGGCCACGAGCAGTACTTC
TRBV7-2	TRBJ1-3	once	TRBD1	CASSPRDRGENTIYF	TGTGCCAGCAGCCCCCGGGACAGGGGGGAAAACACCATATATTTT
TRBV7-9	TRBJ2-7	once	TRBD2	CASSLAGLAGVSYEQYF	TGTGCCAGCAGCTTAGCCGGACTAGCGGGAGTATCCTACGAGCAGTACTTC
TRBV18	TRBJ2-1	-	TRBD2	CASSPLHGGENEQFF	TGTGCCAGCTCACCATTGCACGGGGGGGAGAATGAGCAGTTCTTC
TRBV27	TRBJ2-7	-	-	CASSFRVSYEQYF	TGTGCCAGCAGTTTCAGGGTCTCCTACGAGCAGTACTTC
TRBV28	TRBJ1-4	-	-	CASSSPRDRYEKLFF	TGTGCCAGCAGCTCACCCAGGGACCGGTATGAAAAACTGTTTTTT
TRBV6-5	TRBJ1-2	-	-	CASRNGQIYGYTF	TGTGCCAGCAGAAACGGACAGATCTATGGCTACACCTTC
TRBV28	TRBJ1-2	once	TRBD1	CATTGGWPTGDNGYTF	TGTGCCACCACGGGGGGTTGGCCGACAGGGGACAATGGCTACACCTTC
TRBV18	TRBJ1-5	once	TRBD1	CASSPDRGSNQPQHF	TGTGCCAGCTCACCGGACAGGGGTAGCAATCAGCCCCAGCATTTT
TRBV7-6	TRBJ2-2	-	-	CASSRRGGGELFF	TGTGCCAGCAGCCGACGTGGGGGCGGGGAGCTGTTTTTT
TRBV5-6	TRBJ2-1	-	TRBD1	CASSLPGQGLGNEQFF	TGTGCCAGCAGCCTTCCTGGACAGGGGCTTGGCAATGAGCAGTTCTTC
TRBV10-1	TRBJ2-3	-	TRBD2	CASSALAGDTQYF	TGCGCCAGCAGTGCCCTAGCGGGAGATACGCAGTATTTT
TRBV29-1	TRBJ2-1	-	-	CSSQGYNEQFF	TGCAGCTCCCAGGGGTACAATGAGCAGTTCTTC
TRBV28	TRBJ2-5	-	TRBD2	CASSFWGLAGGPLETQYF	TGTGCCAGCAGTTTTTGGGGTCTAGCGGGAGGGCCTCTAGAGACCCAGTACTTC
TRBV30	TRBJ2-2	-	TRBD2	CAWSHSSGILTGELFF	TGTGCCTGGAGTCACAGTAGCGGGATCTTAACCGGGGAGCTGTTTTTT